Below, one T cell receptor (beta chain) is given with its context. In the authors' workflow: Estimates of nucleated cell counts were drawn from the amplification of reference gene primers. Using immunoSEQ multiplex PCR, the repertoire was profiled, and TCRdb retains in-frame clones only, with some absent. Clone size and the V and J calls come from that table; the DNA yielded D and trimming. The data hold approximately 140,000 clones, with about 86% observed a single time. The data belong to a study of blood T cell repertoires in COVID-19. Overall study: T cells, B-cell-depleted T cells, or PBMCs provided the cDNA or gDNA that served as material.

Germline trimming cut 6 bases from V and 8 bases from J; bases unmatched to any gene: 19. The CDR3 loop spans 19 amino acids. The germline gives CDR1 SQVTM, CDR2 ANQGSEA. Sequencing was performed on peripheral blood. This chain joins TRBV29-1 and TRBJ2-2; 15 nucleotides agree with TRBD2. The sequence came from a man between 65 and 79 years old with acute or convalescent COVID-19. CDR3: CSVRLPLRTSGREEGELFF. The CDR3 DNA sequence: TGCAGCGTGCGACTTCCCCTCCGGACTAGCGGGAGGGAGGAAGGGGAGCTGTTTTTT.